These 23 T cell receptor beta chains share one sample of origin, sequenced in a study of blood T cell repertoires in COVID-19. Clones were read by immunoSEQ multiplex PCR, and TCRdb kept only the in-frame ones, dropping some. The table has 120,000 or so clones, approximately 89% seen once. The sample consisted of peripheral blood. The receptors stem from a woman aged 55-69 years with acute or convalescent COVID-19.

Remarks on this clone: Other nucleotide sequences in the sample specify the same CDR3. The J gene is TRBJ1-4, the V gene TRBV19, with 9 bases identical to TRBD1. Germline V gene sequence: CDR1 LNHDA, CDR2 SQIVND (reference sequence). The CDR3 extends over 15 amino acids. V gave up 5 bases and J gave up 5 bases; unmatched junction bases: 6. CDR3 coding DNA: TGTGCCAGTAGTCCGCCGGGACAGGGAAATGAAAAACTGTTTTTT. Its protein is CASSPPGQGNEKLFF.

The chain employs TRBV14 and TRBJ2-5; possibly TRBD2 for D (5 bases). CDR1 and CDR2 from the germline V gene are SGHDN and FVKESK. The CDR3 extends over 15 amino acids. V lost 2 bases, J lost 5 bases, and 15 bases lay in between. CDR3 coding DNA: TGTGCCAGCAGCCAATTGGCGGGTGCCATTGAGACCCAGTACTTC. Translated, it gives CASSQLAGAIETQYF.

The chain joins TRBV3-1 (or the pseudogene TRBV3-2) to TRBJ2-1; no reliable D call. Germline assignment: CDR1 LGHDT and CDR2 YNNKEL (reference sequence). V was pared by 3 bases and J by 2 bases, with 8 bases between. The CDR3 is 14 amino acids. CDR3 in DNA: TGTGCCAGCAGCCACAGTGCCACCTACAATGAGCAGTTCTTC. Translating gives CASSHSATYNEQFF.

This clone was detected only a few times. The V and J genes are TRBV18 and TRBJ2-2; 7 nucleotides match TRBD2. V gave up 2 bases and J gave up 6 bases; unmatched junction bases: 6. Per germline, CDR1 KGHSH and CDR2 LQKENI. The CDR3 runs to 15 residues. The CDR3 protein is CASSPGRERSGELFF. In DNA form, the CDR3 reads TGTGCCAGCTCACCAGGGCGGGAGAGGTCCGGGGAGCTGTTTTTT.

V usage is TRBV20-1 and J usage is TRBJ2-1, with a weak D call TRBD2 (5 bases). Germline assignment: CDR1 DFQATT and CDR2 SNEGSKA (reference sequence). V gave up 3 bases and J gave up 1 base, with 10 bases separating them. This CDR3 region has 14 residues. CDR3 in amino acids: CSASWRRSYNEQFF. The DNA for the CDR3 is TGCAGTGCTAGTTGGAGGAGGTCCTACAATGAGCAGTTCTTC.

The chain is built from TRBV5-1 and TRBJ2-2, with 8 bases identical to TRBD1. Germline V gene sequence: CDR1 SGHRS, CDR2 YFSETQ. The CDR3 runs to 17 residues. J gave up 4 bases and V 9 bases, and 17 bases lay outside the gene matches. The CDR3 DNA sequence: TGCGCCAACCCGGGACAGGACCTTGGGGGGTCCACCGGGGAGCTGTTTTTT. Protein product: CANPGQDLGGSTGELFF.

The chain recombines TRBV9 with TRBJ1-2; maybe TRBD1 (5 bases). The V end was cut by 4 bases, the J end by 4 bases, with 8 bases between. This CDR3 region has 12 residues. CDR1 and CDR2 from the germline V gene are SGDLS and YYNGEE. CDR3 coding DNA: TGTGCCAGCAGCAGGGGTTCCTATGGCTACACCTTC. This codes for CASSRGSYGYTF.

As DNA, the CDR3 is TGTGCCAGCAGCCAAGATGGGAGTCAGCCCCAGCATTTT. Translation: CASSQDGSQPQHF. This sequence joins TRBV3-1 (or the pseudogene TRBV3-2) and TRBJ1-5; no firm D call. This CDR3 contains 13 residues. V lost 0 bases and J lost 6, with 6 bases in between. Germline CDR1 reads LGHDT; CDR2 reads YNNKEL (reference sequence).

V is TRBV4-1 and J is TRBJ2-1; TRBD2 matches at 8 bases. CDR1 MGHRA and CDR2 YSYEKL come from the germline V gene. J lost 2 bases, V lost 0 bases, and 3 bases had no gene match. The CDR3 extends over 16 amino acids. DNA of the CDR3: TGCGCCAGCAGCCAAGAACTAGCGGCTACCTACAATGAGCAGTTCTTC. It translates to CASSQELAATYNEQFF.

This clone showed up just a few times. The genes are TRBV29-1 and TRBJ2-1; the D is unclear. Deletions cut 4 bases from V and 10 bases from J, with 8 bases between. Germline loops: CDR1 SQVTM, CDR2 ANQGSEA. This CDR3 has 10 residues. CDR3 DNA: TGCAGCGTTGGGCTCACCGAGCAGTTCTTC. It translates to CSVGLTEQFF.

V usage is TRBV5-1 and J usage is TRBJ1-2; 7 bases fit TRBD1. The germline V gene has CDR1 SGHRS and CDR2 YFSETQ. J was trimmed by 6 bases and V by 3 bases; bases with no gene match: 8. The CDR3 extends over 14 amino acids. The CDR3 is CASSSGQALDGYTF. For the CDR3, the DNA is TGCGCCAGCAGCTCCGGACAGGCCTTAGATGGCTACACCTTC.

This clone was recorded only once. The chain couples TRBV28 to TRBJ2-2; 7 bases match TRBD1. CDR1 and CDR2 (germline): MDHEN, SYDVKM. The CDR3 is 16 amino acids. J lost 4 bases, V lost 6 bases, and 11 bases had no gene match. The CDR3 loop reads CASSRDRVEITGELFF. The CDR3 region has the DNA TGTGCCAGCAGCAGAGACAGGGTCGAGATCACCGGGGAGCTGTTTTTT.

CDR3 coding DNA: TGTGCCAGCAGCAATTGGTTGGGGACAGGGGGCACTGAAGCTTTCTTT. Amino acid sequence: CASSNWLGTGGTEAFF. The rearrangement links TRBV21-1 to TRBJ1-1; the D segment call TRBD1 is taken from the table without a DNA check. TRBV21-1 is an annotated pseudogene. CDR3 length equals 16 residues.

This chain connects TRBV5-4 to TRBJ2-7; D is uncertain. Germline assignment: CDR1 SGHNT and CDR2 YYREEE (reference sequence). V lost 2 bases and J 0 bases, leaving 6 bases between the germline ends. The CDR3 has 13 amino acids. In nucleotides, the CDR3 is TGTGCCAGCAGCTTAACAGTCTCCTACGAGCAGTACTTC. Encoded protein: CASSLTVSYEQYF.

The chain recombines TRBV25-1 with TRBJ2-5, with a tentative D call TRBD2 (6 bases). V was shortened by 5 bases and J by 5 bases, with 18 bases between the two germline ends. This CDR3 has 15 residues. Germline V lookup: CDR1 MGHDK, CDR2 SYGVNS. CDR3 coding DNA: TGTGCCAGCAGTTTGAGTGTGGGAGGTGGTGAGACCCAGTACTTC. Translated: CASSLSVGGGETQYF.

The V gene is TRBV19, the J gene TRBJ1-1, with D perhaps matching TRBD1 (5 bases). The CDR3 contains 15 residues. Germline assignment: CDR1 LNHDA and CDR2 SQIVND (reference sequence). V was clipped by 7 bases and J by 2 bases, with 17 bases between them. The CDR3 loop reads CASMRSGRGNTEAFF. CDR3 DNA: TGTGCCAGTATGAGAAGTGGGAGGGGTAACACTGAAGCTTTCTTT. Filled out from reference TRBV19 and TRBJ1-1, the complete variable domain reads DGGITQSPKYLFRKEGQNVTLSCEQNLNHDAMYWYRQDPGQGLRLIYYSQIVNDFQKGDIAEGYSVSREKKESFPLTVTSAQKNPTAFYLCASMRSGRGNTEAFFGQGTRLTVV.

The chain couples TRBV3-1 (or the pseudogene TRBV3-2) to TRBJ2-1; D is unclear. CDR1 LGHDT and CDR2 YNNKEL come from the germline V gene (reference sequence). The V and J ends lost 0 bases and 0 bases respectively, with 6 bases between them. The CDR3 has 15 residues. The CDR3 reads CASSQDYNSYNEQFF. The CDR3 DNA reads TGTGCCAGCAGCCAAGACTATAACTCCTACAATGAGCAGTTCTTC.

This chain links TRBV5-6 with TRBJ2-3; D is ambiguous. Trimming stripped 7 bases from V and 4 bases from J, with 13 bases between. The CDR3 totals 13 residues. CDR1 SGHDT and CDR2 YYEEEE come from the germline V gene. This chain's CDR3 is CASGAIGSDTQYF. Here the CDR3 DNA reads TGTGCCAGCGGAGCCATTGGGTCAGATACGCAGTATTTT.

This rearrangement joins TRBV6-5 to TRBJ1-5; D is ambiguous. Trimming shortened V by 4 bases and J by 7 bases, and 11 bases separated the two germline ends. Germline lookup yields CDR1 MNHEY and CDR2 SVGAGI. CDR3 length: 13 amino acids. The CDR3 nucleotides are TGTGCCAGCAGTTCAGGCCTTCGACAGCCCCAGCATTTT. It codes for CASSSGLRQPQHF.

Regarding this clone: Other nucleotide sequences in the sample specify the same CDR3. The V gene is TRBV28, the J gene TRBJ1-2; D gene uncertain. The CDR3 contains 12 residues. Germline CDR1 is MDHEN and CDR2 is SYDVKM. The ends were cut back, 2 bases at V and 4 bases at J, with 5 bases in the middle. Here the CDR3 reads CASSLISYGYTF. CDR3 bases: TGTGCCAGCAGTTTAATATCCTATGGCTACACCTTC.

The chain has TRBV9 and TRBJ2-3, with 8 bases matching TRBD1. The germline gives CDR1 SGDLS, CDR2 YYNGEE. This CDR3 comprises 16 residues. Unmatched junction bases numbered 8, after V lost 4 bases and J lost 1 base. CDR3 in amino acids: CASSLQQGARTDTQYF. In DNA form, the CDR3 reads TGTGCCAGCAGCCTCCAGCAGGGGGCTCGCACAGATACGCAGTATTTT.

This chain connects TRBV29-1 to TRBJ1-2, with D perhaps TRBD1 (6 bases). V lost 4 bases to trimming and J lost 7 bases, with 16 bases between them. This CDR3 has 13 residues. Germline V CDR1 and CDR2: SQVTM, ANQGSEA. CDR3 coding DNA: TGCAGCGTTGGACAGGCGCCGCGGAGTGGCTACACCTTC. Protein sequence: CSVGQAPRSGYTF.

V usage is TRBV7-2 and J usage is TRBJ1-6; TRBD1 matches 7 bases. CDR1 and CDR2 from the germline V gene are SGHTA and FQGNSA. The CDR3 is 14 amino acids. Trimming took 1 base from V and 9 from J; bases not matched to a gene: 3. CDR3 coding DNA: TGTGCCAGCAGCTTAGAACAGGGGCGTTCACCCCTCCACTTT. It specifies CASSLEQGRSPLHF.